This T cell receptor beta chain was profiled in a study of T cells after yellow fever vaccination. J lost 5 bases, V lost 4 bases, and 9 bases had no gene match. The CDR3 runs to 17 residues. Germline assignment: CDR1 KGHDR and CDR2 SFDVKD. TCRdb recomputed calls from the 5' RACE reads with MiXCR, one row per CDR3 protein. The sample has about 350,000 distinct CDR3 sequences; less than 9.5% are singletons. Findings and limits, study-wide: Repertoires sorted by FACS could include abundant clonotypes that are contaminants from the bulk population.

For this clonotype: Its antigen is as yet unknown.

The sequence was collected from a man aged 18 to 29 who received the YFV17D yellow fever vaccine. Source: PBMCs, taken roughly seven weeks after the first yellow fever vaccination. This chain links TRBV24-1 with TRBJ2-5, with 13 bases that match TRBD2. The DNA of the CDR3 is TGTGCCACCAGTGAAGACCCGACTAGCGGGGGGTGGGAGACCCAGTACTTC. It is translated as CATSEDPTSGGWETQYF.